The 27 T cell receptor beta chains below were found in one sample sequenced in a study of cytomegalovirus exposure and HLA in healthy donors. PCR was performed using 60 Vbeta and 13 Jbeta primers. This table comes from immunoSEQ multiplex PCR, and its TCRdb copy is limited to in-frame clones, with some not included. The sample records 130,000 to 150,000 clones, roughly 73% being singletons. The specimen sequenced was PBMCs. These receptors were taken from a woman aged 40 to 50 in good health and CMV-seronegative.

The chain uses TRBV4-1 and TRBJ2-7; D is possibly TRBD1 (5 bases). V dropped 0 bases and J dropped 0 bases, with 12 bases sitting between them. CDR3 length equals 16 residues. Germline V gene sequence: CDR1 MGHRA, CDR2 YSYEKL. For the CDR3, the DNA is TGCGCCAGCAGCCAAGAGCCAGGGCCGAGCTCCTACGAGCAGTACTTC. As protein: CASSQEPGPSSYEQYF.

The genes are TRBV11-1 and TRBJ1-3, with TRBD1 as a possible D gene (5 bases). The CDR3 is 16 residues long. Germline CDR1 reads SGHAT; CDR2 reads FQDESV (reference sequence). The V end lost 1 base, the J end lost 0 bases, and 10 bases lay between the germline ends. The CDR3, as DNA: TGTGCCAGCAGCTTAGAGGGACTGCGCTCTGGAAACACCATATATTTT. Protein: CASSLEGLRSGNTIYF.

The V gene is TRBV14, the J gene TRBJ2-5; 10 bases match TRBD1. V lost 6 bases, J lost 6 bases, and 7 bases stayed unmatched. The CDR3 totals 14 residues. Germline V gives CDR1 SGHDN, CDR2 FVKESK. For the CDR3, the DNA is TGTGCCAGCAGACCGGGACAGGGGATCAAGACCCAGTACTTC. Translating it yields CASRPGQGIKTQYF.

V gene TRBV6-1 combines with J gene TRBJ1-2, with 9 bases fitting TRBD1. Per the germline V gene, CDR1 is MNHNS and CDR2 is SASEGT. There are 15 residues in the CDR3. Losses at the gene ends were 3 bases for V and 2 bases for J; bases not matched to a gene: 4. CDR3 DNA: TGTGCCAGCAGTGAGAACAGGGGGCGCAACTATGGCTACACCTTC. It yields the protein CASSENRGRNYGYTF.

The chain employs TRBV28 and TRBJ2-7; D may be TRBD2 (6 bases). Looked up from germline, CDR1 is MDHEN and CDR2 is SYDVKM. The CDR3 contains 17 residues. The CDR3: CVSSLAFGAGSFYEQYV. The CDR3 DNA sequence: TGTGTCAGCAGTTTGGCCTTCGGGGCGGGGTCATTCTACGAGCAGTACGTC.

The chain couples TRBV28 to TRBJ1-2; D uncertain. V dropped 3 bases and J dropped 5 bases, with 10 bases sitting between them. CDR1 is MDHEN and CDR2 is SYDVKM in the germline V gene. The CDR3 totals 13 residues. CDR3 protein: CASSLSIGYGYTF. In DNA, the CDR3 is TGTGCCAGCAGTTTGAGTATCGGTTATGGCTACACCTTC.

The chain joins TRBV10-2 to TRBJ1-1; D might be TRBD1 (6 bases). The CDR3 length is 12 residues. Germline V gene sequence: CDR1 WSHSY, CDR2 SAAADI. V was clipped by 8 bases and J by 4 bases, with 11 bases between them. CDR3 coding DNA: TGCGCCAGCGCAGGACAGTTCACTGAAGCTTTCTTT. Protein: CASAGQFTEAFF.

This clone was seen a few times. This chain joins TRBV7-3 and TRBJ2-1; 9 positions agree with TRBD2. The junction had 4 bases not matched to a gene; V was cut back by 5 bases and J by 2 bases. The CDR3 consists of 15 residues. The germline gives CDR1 SGHTA, CDR2 FQGTGA. The CDR3 DNA reads as TGTGCCAGCAGCCCAGCTAGCGGGGCCTACAATGAGCAGTTCTTC. Its translation is CASSPASGAYNEQFF.

This clone was seen only a few times. The chain has TRBV19 and TRBJ1-2; no clear D gene. The CDR3 is made up of 14 amino acids. CDR1 is LNHDA and CDR2 is SQIVND in the germline V gene (reference sequence). V was clipped by 5 bases and J by 2 bases, with 12 bases between them. The CDR3 DNA reads TGTGCCAGTAGTGTTGCAACAGTCAACTATGGCTACACCTTC. This translates into CASSVATVNYGYTF.

The rearrangement joins TRBV28 to TRBJ2-7; 7 positions match TRBD2. Germline CDR1 and CDR2: MDHEN and SYDVKM. J gave up 6 bases and V 4 bases, and 6 bases lay outside the gene matches. CDR3 size: 13 residues. CDR3 coding DNA: TGTGCCAGCAGTTCTGGACTAGTTCGCGAGCAGTACGTC. This encodes CASSSGLVREQYV.

The chain joins TRBV9 to TRBJ2-3; possible D gene TRBD2, 6 bases. The V end lost 0 bases, the J end lost 1 base, and 15 bases lay between the germline ends. The CDR3 has 17 residues. Germline-derived CDR1 and CDR2 are SGDLS and YYNGEE. The CDR3 coding sequence is TGTGCCAGCAGCGTAGGGAGGGCAGCCCCGGGCACAGATACGCAGTATTTT. Residues: CASSVGRAAPGTDTQYF.

The V gene is TRBV6-6, the J gene TRBJ1-1, with 10 bases that match TRBD1. Looked up from germline, CDR1 is MNHNY and CDR2 is SVGAGI (reference sequence). The CDR3 covers 16 residues. Trimming cost V 6 bases and J 6 bases; bases outside gene matches: 13. CDR3 region: CASRRGQGIHQPEAFF. The CDR3 DNA sequence: TGTGCCAGCAGGAGGGGACAGGGGATCCACCAACCTGAAGCTTTCTTT.

The sample holds one count of this clone. The rearrangement links TRBV6-5 to TRBJ2-3; possible D gene TRBD2, 5 bases. The CDR3 covers 16 residues. Germline V gene lookup returns CDR1 MNHEY and CDR2 SVGAGI. The ends were cut back, 0 bases at V and 7 bases at J, with 17 bases in the middle. The CDR3 spells CASSYSGMGSANTQYF. The CDR3 bases are TGTGCCAGCAGTTACTCTGGGATGGGTAGCGCGAATACGCAGTATTTT.

CDR3 DNA sequence: TGTGCCAGCAGTCCTGCGACAGGCTATGGCTACACCTTC. This encodes CASSPATGYGYTF. V gene TRBV6-6 combines with J gene TRBJ1-2, with TRBD1 as a possible D gene (6 bases). The CDR3 extends over 13 amino acids. Germline loops: CDR1 MNHNY, CDR2 SVGAGI (reference sequence). V lost 5 bases and J lost 4, with 11 bases in between.

The rearrangement links TRBV6-1 to TRBJ1-2; 7 bases align to TRBD1. J lost 4 bases, V lost 5 bases, and 7 bases had no gene match. The CDR3 runs to 14 residues. The germline gives CDR1 MNHNS, CDR2 SASEGT. The CDR3 region has the DNA TGTGCCAGCAGTCGGGACAGACCTAGCTATGGCTACACCTTC. This translates into CASSRDRPSYGYTF.

The chain employs TRBV10-3 and TRBJ2-3; tentative D call: TRBD2 (6 bases). The germline V gene has CDR1 ENHRY and CDR2 SYGVKD. CDR3 length equals 20 residues. Trimming removed 0 bases at V and 0 bases at J, with 22 bases between. CDR3 residues: CAISESFSLREFPSTDTQYF. The CDR3 nucleotides read TGTGCCATCAGTGAGTCCTTCAGTCTCCGGGAGTTCCCTAGCACAGATACGCAGTATTTT.

As for this clone: Other DNA sequences in the sample encode the same CDR3. The V and J genes are TRBV5-4 and TRBJ1-2; D not certain. Germline loops: CDR1 SGHNT, CDR2 YYREEE (reference sequence). This CDR3 is built from 14 residues. The V end was cut by 1 base, the J end by 4 bases, with 11 bases between. Written as DNA, the CDR3 is TGTGCCAGCAGCTTGTACGATCCCGGCTATGGCTACACCTTC. It translates to CASSLYDPGYGYTF. The variable domain in full, completed from reference TRBV5-4 and TRBJ1-2, reads ETGVTQSPTHLIKTRGQQVTLRCSSQSGHNTVSWYQQALGQGPQFIFQYYREEENGRGNFPPRFSGLQFPNYSSELNVNALELDDSALYLCASSLYDPGYGYTFGSGTRLTVV.

The chain combines TRBV28 with TRBJ1-1; 8 positions match TRBD1. CDR1 is MDHEN, CDR2 SYDVKM, per germline. The junction had 6 bases not matched to a gene; V was cut back by 5 bases and J by 1 base. The CDR3 runs 15 residues. The CDR3, as DNA: TGTGCCAGCAGTACACCCGGGACAGGGAACACTGAAGCTTTCTTT. This sequence encodes CASSTPGTGNTEAFF.

For the CDR3, the DNA is TGTGCCAGCAGCTTAGCCGCGGGCGATACTGAAGCTTTCTTT. This gives the protein CASSLAAGDTEAFF. V and J are TRBV7-2 and TRBJ1-1; D is uncertain. CDR1 is SGHTA, CDR2 FQGNSA, per germline. The CDR3 is 14 amino acids. V lost 0 bases to trimming and J lost 5 bases, with 10 bases between them.

This chain joins TRBV13 and TRBJ2-5, with 10 bases that match TRBD1. The CDR3 is 17 residues long. The V and J ends lost 2 bases and 3 bases, in that order; junction bases with no gene match: 9. Germline CDR1 reads PRHDT; CDR2 reads FYEKMQ (reference sequence). The CDR3, as DNA: TGTGCCAGCAGCTTATACGCGACAGGGGGCGTGAAAGAGACCCAGTACTTC. Translation gives CASSLYATGGVKETQYF.

The chain links TRBV2 to TRBJ1-2; D not certain. The CDR3 runs to 14 residues. Deletions cut 6 bases from V and 3 bases from J, with 14 bases between. Germline values: CDR1 SNHLY, CDR2 FYNNEI. In DNA form, the CDR3 reads TGTGCCAGCAGGACTGATCTAGAGGACTATGGCTACACCTTC. It yields the protein CASRTDLEDYGYTF.

This clone was seen only a few times. The chain links TRBV6-6 to TRBJ1-4, with TRBD1 matching over 10 bases. The CDR3 consists of 14 residues. Losses at the gene ends were 6 bases for V and 7 bases for J; bases not matched to a gene: 5. In germline, CDR1 is MNHNY, CDR2 SVGAGI (reference sequence). CDR3 in DNA: TGTGCCAGCAGCACGGGACAGGGGCGTGAAAAACTGTTTTTT. Protein: CASSTGQGREKLFF.

This clone was counted only a few times. The junction does not match germline at one end; this may be a read error. The V gene is TRBV7-7, the J gene TRBJ2-1, with D perhaps TRBD1 (5 bases). This CDR3 has 15 residues. In germline, CDR1 is SSHAT, CDR2 FNYEAQ (reference sequence). The CDR3 here is CASSPAAGTYNEQFF. The CDR3 coding sequence is TGTGCTAGCAGCCCCGCGGCAGGGACCTACAATGAGCAGTTCTTC.

The rearrangement links TRBV19 to TRBJ2-5; 11 nucleotides line up with TRBD2. V lost 11 bases to trimming and J lost 0 bases; unmatched junction nucleotides: 5. Germline assignment: CDR1 LNHDA and CDR2 SQIVND (reference sequence). The CDR3 covers 14 residues. CDR3 coding DNA: TGTGCCGGTTCTAGCGGGGGGAACCAAGAGACCCAGTACTTC. Protein: CAGSSGGNQETQYF.

The chain is built from TRBV4-1 and TRBJ2-1; 9 bases line up with TRBD2. CDR3 size: 15 residues. V was clipped by 4 bases and J by 7 bases; unmatched bases: 8. Germline V gene data show CDR1 as MGHRA and CDR2 as YSYEKL. CDR3 DNA sequence: TGCGCCAGCAGCCTCCATGCGGGGGGGCCTAATGAGCAGTTCTTC. Translating it yields CASSLHAGGPNEQFF.

Points on this clone: The identical CDR3 is also encoded by other nucleotide sequences in the sample. CDR3 loop: CASSGTAYEQYF. The CDR3 DNA follows: TGTGCCAGCTCTGGGACAGCCTACGAGCAGTACTTC. The gene calls are TRBV6-6 and TRBJ2-7; 7 positions match TRBD1. The trim removed 8 bases at V and 2 bases at J, leaving 3 bases unmatched. CDR1 MNHNY and CDR2 SVGAGI come from the germline V gene (reference sequence). The CDR3 covers 12 residues.

This chain joins TRBV4-3 and TRBJ1-3, with a tentative D call TRBD1 (5 bases). V gave up 4 bases and J gave up 2 bases, with 15 bases separating them. This CDR3 has 16 amino acids. Germline V CDR1 and CDR2: LGHNA, YSLEER. The CDR3 DNA reads TGCGCCAGCAGCCCAGGCCCAGGGAATCCTGGAAACACCATATATTTT. As protein: CASSPGPGNPGNTIYF.